A single sample is the source of the 14 T cell receptor beta chains below, sequenced in a study of identifying expanded T cells in peripheral blood. Produced via immunoSEQ multiplex PCR; TCRdb's table is partial and in-frame only. Seen here are approximately 90,000 clones, approximately 83% observed once, and the top ten hold around 5.6%. Sample: blood. Receptor source: a person aged 18-70 years in good health.

The chain employs TRBV4-3 and TRBJ2-1; weak D call: TRBD1 (8 bases). CDR1 and CDR2 (germline): LGHNA, YSLEER. This CDR3 contains 16 residues. Trimming shortened V by 2 bases and J by 7 bases, and 18 bases separated the two germline ends. This chain's CDR3 is CASSQTSGQGGNEQFF. Written as DNA, the CDR3 is TGCGCCAGCAGCCAAACCTCAGGACAGGGAGGGAATGAGCAGTTCTTC.

The chain employs TRBV6-5 and TRBJ1-1, with D perhaps TRBD1 (6 bases). Germline-derived CDR1 and CDR2 are MNHEY and SVGAGI. The CDR3 sequence is 16 residues long. Trimming pared 2 bases from V and 1 base from J, leaving 14 bases between. DNA of the CDR3: TGTGCCAGCAGTTACAGGGCCAGGGGCTCGAACACTGAAGCTTTCTTT. Amino acid sequence: CASSYRARGSNTEAFF.

J is TRBJ2-3 and V is TRBV4-3; 7 positions agree with TRBD2. From germline, CDR1 is LGHNA and CDR2 YSLEER. The J segment lost 1 base and the V segment lost 1 base, leaving 11 bases of the junction unmatched. The CDR3 loop spans 18 amino acids. CDR3 protein: CASSQGDFYRGGTDTQYF. CDR3 DNA sequence: TGCGCCAGCAGCCAAGGGGACTTTTATCGGGGGGGCACAGATACGCAGTATTTT.

This chain's CDR3 is CASARGMYQPQHF. The CDR3 nucleotides are TGTGCCAGCGCCAGGGGGATGTATCAGCCCCAGCATTTT. The chain uses TRBV28 and TRBJ1-5, with TRBD1 matching 7 bases. This CDR3 is built from 13 residues. The germline gives CDR1 MDHEN, CDR2 SYDVKM. J gave up 5 bases and V 8 bases, and 6 bases lay outside the gene matches.

The genes are TRBV2 and TRBJ2-1, with D unclear. The length of the CDR3 is 13 residues. Trimming pared 8 bases from V and 8 bases from J, leaving 16 bases between. Germline CDR1 and CDR2: SNHLY and FYNNEI. As DNA, the CDR3 is TGTGCCAGCGGGCACCCCCCGGGCGATGAGCAGTTCTTC. It specifies CASGHPPGDEQFF.

This clone was detected only once. This chain uses TRBV11-2 with TRBJ2-5; D remains ambiguous. The V and J ends lost 2 bases and 4 bases respectively, with 8 bases between them. Germline V gene lookup returns CDR1 SGHAT and CDR2 FQNNGV. The CDR3 covers 13 residues. CDR3 residues: CASSLNHGETQYF. The CDR3 DNA is TGTGCCAGCAGCTTAAACCACGGAGAGACCCAGTACTTC.

This clone was found once. This sequence joins TRBV5-8 and TRBJ2-7, with D hard to call. The CDR3 totals 16 residues. Trimming took off 4 bases at V and 1 base at J, with 18 bases between the two ends. The germline V gene encodes CDR1 SGHTS and CDR2 YDEGEE. The CDR3 region has the DNA TGTGCCAGCAGCCTCAAGTTTAGGGTCACTTCCTACGAGCAGTACTTC. Protein: CASSLKFRVTSYEQYF.

J is TRBJ1-1 and V is TRBV7-2, with D possibly TRBD1 on 5 matching bases. The CDR3 runs to 13 residues. V lost 5 bases and J 5 bases, leaving 12 bases between the germline ends. Germline V gives CDR1 SGHTA, CDR2 FQGNSA. The CDR3 DNA is TGTGCCAGCAGCCCAACCCAGGGAACTGAAGCTTTCTTT. It translates to CASSPTQGTEAFF. Full variable domain (remainder filled in from reference TRBV7-2 and TRBJ1-1): GAGVSQSPSNKVTEKGKDVELRCDPISGHTALYWYRQSLGQGLEFLIYFQGNSAPDKSGLPSDRFSAERTGGSVSTLTIQRTQQEDSAVYLCASSPTQGTEAFFGQGTRLTVV.

This clone was seen once. The chain links TRBV6-5 to TRBJ2-7; 9 bases fit TRBD1. CDR1 and CDR2 from the germline V gene are MNHEY and SVGAGI. The CDR3 covers 15 residues. V was clipped by 6 bases and J by 5 bases; unmatched bases: 11. The CDR3 nucleotides are TGTGCCAGCAGGCCACTGGGACAGGGTTCCAACGAGCAGTACTTC. It translates to CASRPLGQGSNEQYF.

The V gene is TRBV14, the J gene TRBJ2-5, with 7 nucleotides matching TRBD1. The V gene end was trimmed by 0 bases and the J gene end by 3 bases; junction bases not matched to a gene: 10. The CDR3 totals 17 residues. Germline assignment: CDR1 SGHDN and CDR2 FVKESK. As DNA, the CDR3 is TGTGCCAGCAGCCAAGAATTTCTAGGGGGCCGAAAAGAGACCCAGTACTTC. It translates to CASSQEFLGGRKETQYF.

The rearrangement joins TRBV2 to TRBJ2-1; D not certain. Germline values: CDR1 SNHLY, CDR2 FYNNEI. The CDR3 totals 14 residues. V shed 7 bases and J shed 0 bases, with 10 bases lying between them. The CDR3 sequence is CASKTESSYNEQFF. The CDR3 DNA reads as TGTGCCAGCAAAACCGAGAGCTCCTACAATGAGCAGTTCTTC.

The V gene is TRBV4-2, the J gene TRBJ2-3, with D hard to call. CDR1 and CDR2 (germline): LGHNA, YNFKEQ. V dropped 5 bases and J dropped 0 bases, with 6 bases sitting between them. This CDR3 region has 13 residues. The CDR3 region is CASSSFSTDTQYF. Here the CDR3 DNA reads TGTGCCAGCAGCTCTTTTAGCACAGATACGCAGTATTTT.

CDR3 region: CASSSDTTDTQYF. The CDR3 bases are TGTGCCAGCAGCTCGGATACTACAGATACGCAGTATTTT. The V and J genes are TRBV7-6 and TRBJ2-3, with unresolved D. CDR1 is SGHVS, CDR2 FNYEAQ, per germline. The length of the CDR3 is 13 residues. Between the trimmed V and J ends, which lost 4 bases and 3 bases, there was a span of 8 bases. The full variable domain, its missing parts supplied by reference TRBV7-6 and TRBJ2-3, is GAGVSQSPRYKVTKRGQDVALRCDPISGHVSLYWYRQALGQGPEFLTYFNYEAQQDKSGLPNDRFSAERPEGSISTLTIQRTEQRDSAMYRCASSSDTTDTQYFGPGTRLTVL.

This sequence joins TRBV7-2 and TRBJ1-2; 9 bases agree with TRBD1. Per germline, CDR1 SGHTA and CDR2 FQGNSA. V dropped 5 bases and J dropped 4; count of bases not matched to a gene: 8. This CDR3 region has 15 residues. CDR3 protein: CASSPRKTGGYGYTF. CDR3 bases: TGTGCCAGCAGCCCCCGTAAGACAGGGGGCTATGGCTACACCTTC. Variable domain in full (rest from reference TRBV7-2 and TRBJ1-2): GAGVSQSPSNKVTEKGKDVELRCDPISGHTALYWYRQSLGQGLEFLIYFQGNSAPDKSGLPSDRFSAERTGGSVSTLTIQRTQQEDSAVYLCASSPRKTGGYGYTFGSGTRLTVV.